Listed below are T cell receptor beta chains from one sample, sequenced in a study of cytomegalovirus exposure and HLA in healthy donors. Using immunoSEQ multiplex PCR, the repertoire was profiled, and TCRdb retains in-frame clones only, with some absent. The sample holds fewer than 140,000 clones, under 80% seen once. The source material was PBMCs. These receptors came from a man in his 60s in good health and CMV-seronegative. CDR3s include the opening cysteine and the closing phenylalanine or tryptophan. A D gene is named only where the DNA matches it firmly. Clone size, where shown, is once, few, many, or a class for clones that have expanded.

CASSKSGDSYNEQFF TGTGCCAGCAGCAAAAGCGGGGATTCCTACAATGAGCAGTTCTTC TRBV6-5 TRBD2 15 - TRBJ2-1
CASSTGTGSSGANVLTF TGTGCCAGTAGCACCGGGACAGGGTCTTCTGGGGCCAACGTCCTGACTTTC TRBV19 TRBD1 17 - TRBJ2-6
CASSEAGGVGNTIYF TGTGCCAGCAGTGAAGCGGGGGGAGTTGGAAACACCATATATTTT TRBV2 - 15 - TRBJ1-3
CASSGRDSNYNEQFF TGCGCCAGCAGCGGCCGGGACTCCAACTACAATGAGCAGTTCTTC TRBV5-1 - 15 - TRBJ2-1
CASSLGSTGYSTDTQYF TGCGCCAGCAGCTTGGGATCGACAGGATATAGCACAGATACGCAGTATTTT TRBV5-1 - 17 - TRBJ2-3
CASSPRQKTTIEAFF TGTGCCAGTAGTCCTCGACAGAAGACAACTATTGAAGCTTTCTTT TRBV19 - 15 - TRBJ1-1
CASNSRGLIGPEAFF TGTGCCAGCAATAGCAGGGGGCTTATCGGCCCTGAAGCTTTCTTT TRBV6-6 TRBD1 15 - TRBJ1-1
CASSYRTGGHQPQHF TGTGCCAGCAGTTATAGGACAGGGGGCCATCAGCCCCAGCATTTT TRBV28 TRBD1 15 - TRBJ1-5
CASRVQLRNSPLHF TGTGCCAGCAGGGTACAGTTACGGAATTCACCCCTCCACTTT TRBV2 - 14 few TRBJ1-6
CASSPGLAGFEQFF TGTGCCAGCAGTCCGGGACTAGCGGGCTTTGAGCAGTTCTTC TRBV11-2 TRBD2 14 - TRBJ2-1
CASSRTGAGNTIYF TGCGCCAGCAGCAGGACAGGGGCTGGAAACACCATATATTTT TRBV5-1 TRBD1 14 - TRBJ1-3
CSVTGSGANVLTF TGCAGCGTTACAGGCTCTGGGGCCAACGTCCTGACTTTC TRBV29-1 - 13 - TRBJ2-6
CASSLGAGPPYEQYF TGTGCCAGCAGCTTAGGAGCGGGGCCCCCCTACGAGCAGTACTTC TRBV7-2 TRBD2 15 - TRBJ2-7
CASRPTRHTGELFF TGTGCCAGCAGGCCAACTAGACACACCGGGGAGCTGTTTTTT TRBV27 - 14 once TRBJ2-2
CSAQGNGYTF TGCAGTGCCCAGGGGAATGGCTACACCTTC TRBV20-1 - 10 - TRBJ1-2
CASSLGGAGETQYF TGTGCCAGCAGCTTAGGGGGGGCTGGGGAGACCCAGTACTTC TRBV7-3 - 14 - TRBJ2-5
CASSMAGTGGQETQYF TGTGCCAGTAGTATGGCGGGGACAGGGGGGCAAGAGACCCAGTACTTC TRBV19 TRBD1 16 - TRBJ2-5
CAWTGQGAYNSPLHF TGTGCCTGGACCGGACAGGGGGCCTATAATTCACCCCTCCACTTT TRBV30 TRBD1 15 - TRBJ1-6
CASSLALGTSGGPLDTQYF TGTGCCAGCAGCTTAGCTTTGGGGACTAGCGGGGGGCCCCTAGATACGCAGTATTTT TRBV7-2 TRBD2 19 - TRBJ2-3
CASSRTTSYNEQFF TGTGCCAGTAGCCGGACTACCTCCTACAATGAGCAGTTCTTC TRBV19 - 14 - TRBJ2-1
CASFRKGQVSGETQYF TGTGCCAGCTTCCGAAAGGGTCAGGTCAGCGGAGAGACCCAGTACTTC TRBV18 - 16 - TRBJ2-5
CASSRAGGETQYF TGTGCCAGCAGCCGAGCGGGGGGCGAGACCCAGTACTTC TRBV6-5 TRBD2 13 few TRBJ2-5
CASSYLTDTGELFF TGTGCCAGCAGTTACCTAACTGACACCGGGGAGCTGTTTTTT TRBV6-5 - 14 - TRBJ2-2
CASSVRGGGNTQYF TGTGCCAGCAGCGTACGTGGGGGAGGGAATACGCAGTATTTT TRBV9 TRBD2 14 - TRBJ2-3
CASSFGGLRYNEQFF TGTGCCAGCAGTTTTGGCGGTCTAAGGTACAATGAGCAGTTCTTC TRBV28 - 15 once TRBJ2-1
CASSGDRDNSPLHF TGTGCCAGCAGTGGAGACAGAGATAATTCACCCCTCCACTTT TRBV2 - 14 - TRBJ1-6